The T cell receptor (beta chain) under discussion was sequenced for a study of T cell repertoires in cytomegalovirus infection. Study-level results: CMV-specific HLA-C-restricted TCR beta clonotypes dominated the ex vivo response.

From the reads, TCRdb called clonotypes with MiXCR, one entry per CDR3 protein. The repertoire holds fewer than 950,000 distinct CDR3 sequences, with approximately 32% as singletons. In its sample, this clonotype was seen many times. No antigen is known for it. Germline V gene sequence: CDR1 SGHVS, CDR2 FNYEAQ. Trimming cost V 5 bases and J 7 bases, with 22 bases left between them. The CDR3 covers 16 residues. The sequences come from cultured CD8+ T cells from PBMCs, collected from culture after CMV antigen stimulation. The sequence derives from a human donor in good health (CMV status not recorded). Some clones in this sample may be carry-over from other donors' samples. This chain links TRBV7-6 with TRBJ2-3; tentatively, D is TRBD2 (5 bases). CDR3 in DNA: TGTGCCAGCAGCCTGAGTCTGTCTAGCCCACACTATACGCAGTATTTT. Translated: CASSLSLSSPHYTQYF.